Listed below are T cell receptor beta chains from one sample, sequenced in a study of tumor-infiltrating lymphocytes in oesophageal squamous cell carcinoma. A single record per CDR3 protein comes from TCRdb applying MiXCR to the PCR reads. This sample has about 7,100 distinct CDR3 sequences, with more than 15% found just once. The specimen sequenced was blood. These receptor sequences come from a male donor with esophageal squamous cell carcinoma. Each CDR3 is given with its conserved first and last residue. Each record gives: V gene, J gene, clone size, D gene, CDR3 DNA, CDR3 protein. The D gene is left open where the match is weak. A row's size may be missing; if present it is once, few, many or a size class.

v_call: TRBV19
j_call: TRBJ2-3
clone_size: many
d_call: -
cdr3_nt: TGTGCCAGTAGTATATTAGGAAGCACAGATACGCAGTATTTT
cdr3_aa: CASSILGSTDTQYF

v_call: TRBV24-1
j_call: TRBJ2-3
clone_size: medium-sized
d_call: -
cdr3_nt: TGTGCCTCACAGCGGCCAGGGACAGATACGCAGTATTTT
cdr3_aa: CASQRPGTDTQYF

v_call: TRBV24-1
j_call: TRBJ2-6
clone_size: few
d_call: -
cdr3_nt: TGTGCCACCAGTGGGGGGACTTTC
cdr3_aa: CATSGGTF

v_call: TRBV6-1
j_call: TRBJ2-4
clone_size: medium-sized
d_call: TRBD1
cdr3_nt: TGTGCCAGCAGACACCCGGGACAGGGGAAAAACATTCAGTACTTC
cdr3_aa: CASRHPGQGKNIQYF

v_call: TRBV6-1
j_call: TRBJ1-2
clone_size: many
d_call: -
cdr3_nt: TGTGCCAGCAGTACCGACACGAACTATGGCTACACCTTC
cdr3_aa: CASSTDTNYGYTF

v_call: TRBV6-1
j_call: TRBJ2-3
clone_size: medium-sized
d_call: -
cdr3_nt: TGTGCCAGCAGTTTGGGCGGAAGCACAGATACGCAGTATTTT
cdr3_aa: CASSLGGSTDTQYF

v_call: TRBV7-6
j_call: TRBJ1-6
clone_size: medium-sized
d_call: -
cdr3_nt: TGTGCCAGCAGCTTAGCGACGGCGGGGGCTAATTCACCCCTCCACTTT
cdr3_aa: CASSLATAGANSPLHF

v_call: TRBV20-1
j_call: TRBJ1-1
clone_size: once
d_call: -
cdr3_nt: TGCAGTGCTAGAGATCGTTCCGGTGTAAGGGTTGAAGCTTTCTTT
cdr3_aa: CSARDRSGVRVEAFF

v_call: TRBV19
j_call: TRBJ2-2
clone_size: -
d_call: -
cdr3_nt: TGTGCCAGTAGTATTAGGAGGGATAGCGGGGAGCTGTTTTTT
cdr3_aa: CASSIRRDSGELFF

v_call: TRBV5-1
j_call: TRBJ2-1
clone_size: many
d_call: TRBD2
cdr3_nt: TGCGCCAGCACTGACCACCCTAGCGGGGTTGGGGACAATGAGCAGTTCTTC
cdr3_aa: CASTDHPSGVGDNEQFF

v_call: TRBV7-8
j_call: TRBJ2-4
clone_size: -
d_call: -
cdr3_nt: TGTGCCAGCAGATTAGACACTTCGAACACCGGGGAGCTGTACTTC
cdr3_aa: CASRLDTSNTGELYF

v_call: TRBV6-1
j_call: TRBJ1-5
clone_size: many
d_call: -
cdr3_nt: TGTGCCAGCAGTTTCAACAGGGCACAGCCCCAGCATTTT
cdr3_aa: CASSFNRAQPQHF

v_call: TRBV6-1
j_call: TRBJ1-6
clone_size: many
d_call: -
cdr3_nt: TGTGCCAGCAGTGGAGTCTATAATTCACCCCTCCACTTT
cdr3_aa: CASSGVYNSPLHF

v_call: TRBV5-1
j_call: TRBJ2-3
clone_size: many
d_call: TRBD1
cdr3_nt: TGCGCCAGCACAGACAGGGGTTCCACAGATACGCAGTATTTT
cdr3_aa: CASTDRGSTDTQYF

v_call: TRBV18
j_call: TRBJ2-7
clone_size: -
d_call: -
cdr3_nt: TGTGCCAGCTCACCACACCCCAGGGGCGAGCAGTACTTC
cdr3_aa: CASSPHPRGEQYF

v_call: TRBV28
j_call: TRBJ1-5
clone_size: many
d_call: -
cdr3_nt: TGTGCCAGCAGTTTGGCGCTGGGTAGCAATCAGCCCCAGCATTTT
cdr3_aa: CASSLALGSNQPQHF

v_call: TRBV6-1
j_call: TRBJ1-5
clone_size: many
d_call: TRBD1
cdr3_nt: TGTGCCAGCAGGATAACAGGGGACCTTAGCAATCAGCCCCAGCATTTT
cdr3_aa: CASRITGDLSNQPQHF

v_call: TRBV5-6
j_call: TRBJ1-6
clone_size: many
d_call: -
cdr3_nt: TGTGCCAGCAGCTTGGCCGGAACCCCCTATAATTCACCCCTCCACTTT
cdr3_aa: CASSLAGTPYNSPLHF

v_call: TRBV4-1
j_call: TRBJ2-7
clone_size: -
d_call: TRBD2
cdr3_nt: TGCGCCAGCAGCCAAGATACCAGGGACTACAATGAGCAGTACTTC
cdr3_aa: CASSQDTRDYNEQYF

v_call: TRBV2
j_call: TRBJ2-5
clone_size: -
d_call: TRBD1
cdr3_nt: TGTGCCAGCAGCAGGGACAGGGGGCGCGAAGAGACCCAGTACTTC
cdr3_aa: CASSRDRGREETQYF

v_call: TRBV19
j_call: TRBJ1-1
clone_size: few
d_call: -
cdr3_nt: TGTGCCAGTAGTATGGGCAAGTGGACTGAAGCTTTCTTT
cdr3_aa: CASSMGKWTEAFF

v_call: TRBV7-9
j_call: TRBJ1-2
clone_size: medium-sized
d_call: TRBD1
cdr3_nt: TGTGCCAGCAGCGGGGACAGCCCCTATGGCTACACCTTC
cdr3_aa: CASSGDSPYGYTF

v_call: TRBV6-6
j_call: TRBJ2-7
clone_size: medium-sized
d_call: -
cdr3_nt: TGTGCCAGCAGTTACGGGTCCGACAGGAGCTCCTACGAGCAGTACTTC
cdr3_aa: CASSYGSDRSSYEQYF

v_call: TRBV6-4
j_call: TRBJ2-1
clone_size: -
d_call: TRBD2
cdr3_nt: TGTGCCAGGCGAACTAGCGGGGAGTACATTGAGCAGTTCTTC
cdr3_aa: CARRTSGEYIEQFF

v_call: TRBV5-1
j_call: TRBJ2-7
clone_size: -
d_call: TRBD1
cdr3_nt: TGCGCCAGCAGCTTAGGACAGGGGGCGTACGAGCAGTACTTC
cdr3_aa: CASSLGQGAYEQYF

v_call: TRBV6-1
j_call: TRBJ1-1
clone_size: many
d_call: -
cdr3_nt: TGTGCCAGCATCCTACACCACAGGGCCACTGAAGCTTTCTTT
cdr3_aa: CASILHHRATEAFF

v_call: TRBV18
j_call: TRBJ2-4
clone_size: few
d_call: -
cdr3_nt: TGTGCCAGCTCACCCCCGGGGAGGGGGCTGGGGCAGTACTTC
cdr3_aa: CASSPPGRGLGQYF

v_call: TRBV24-1
j_call: TRBJ2-3
clone_size: medium-sized
d_call: -
cdr3_nt: TGTGCCACCAGTGATTGGCTCTGGGGCGCTACCGGCACAGATACGCAGTATTTT
cdr3_aa: CATSDWLWGATGTDTQYF

v_call: TRBV6-6
j_call: TRBJ1-2
clone_size: many
d_call: TRBD1
cdr3_nt: TGTGCCAGCAGTTACGACAGGGTCTATGGCTACACCTTC
cdr3_aa: CASSYDRVYGYTF

v_call: TRBV2
j_call: TRBJ1-2
clone_size: many
d_call: -
cdr3_nt: TGTGCCAGCAGGGGCGGGGGCCTCAACTATGGCTACACCTTC
cdr3_aa: CASRGGGLNYGYTF

v_call: TRBV12-3/TRBV12-4
j_call: TRBJ2-7
clone_size: few
d_call: TRBD2
cdr3_nt: TGTGCCAGCAGTTTACGACGGGGGGACTACGAGCAGTACTTC
cdr3_aa: CASSLRRGDYEQYF

v_call: TRBV7-9
j_call: TRBJ1-3
clone_size: medium-sized
d_call: -
cdr3_nt: TGTGCCAGCGCACCCAGTCCTGGAAACACCATATATTTT
cdr3_aa: CASAPSPGNTIYF

v_call: TRBV5-1
j_call: TRBJ2-5
clone_size: few
d_call: TRBD2
cdr3_nt: TGCGCCAGCAGCTTGGCCCCCGCGGGGGGGCGTGAGACCCAGTACTTC
cdr3_aa: CASSLAPAGGRETQYF

v_call: TRBV5-1
j_call: TRBJ2-3
clone_size: many
d_call: -
cdr3_nt: TGCGCCAGCAGCTTAAAGGGGGGGTTTACAGATACGCAGTATTTT
cdr3_aa: CASSLKGGFTDTQYF

v_call: TRBV5-4
j_call: TRBJ1-5
clone_size: many
d_call: -
cdr3_nt: TGTGCCAGCAGTACACAGGGAATCAATCAGCCCCAGCATTTT
cdr3_aa: CASSTQGINQPQHF

v_call: TRBV29-1
j_call: TRBJ1-1
clone_size: -
d_call: -
cdr3_nt: TGCAGCGTAAGAGGCCGCATGAACACTGAAGCTTTCTTT
cdr3_aa: CSVRGRMNTEAFF

v_call: TRBV24-1
j_call: TRBJ2-3
clone_size: medium-sized
d_call: -
cdr3_nt: TGTGCCACCAGTGATTTCCAATCGGGACTCACAGATACGCAGTATTTT
cdr3_aa: CATSDFQSGLTDTQYF

v_call: TRBV2
j_call: TRBJ2-5
clone_size: few
d_call: TRBD2
cdr3_nt: TGTGCCAGCAGTAGGACTAGCGGGGGGCGTCAGGAGTACTTC
cdr3_aa: CASSRTSGGRQEYF

v_call: TRBV12-3/TRBV12-4
j_call: TRBJ2-1
clone_size: medium-sized
d_call: TRBD2
cdr3_nt: TGTGCCAGCAGGATAACATCGGGGGGTGATGAGCAGTTCTTC
cdr3_aa: CASRITSGGDEQFF

v_call: TRBV28
j_call: TRBJ1-5
clone_size: many
d_call: TRBD1
cdr3_nt: TGTGCCAGCAGTTTTAACAGGGGAAGTCAGCCCCAGCATTTT
cdr3_aa: CASSFNRGSQPQHF